This T cell receptor (beta chain) is from a study of OX40 agonist ivuxolimab in advanced cancers. At the level of the study: From 23 to 79 years was the age range, with a mean of roughly 59 years, and roughly 83% were male.

This clone showed up just a few times. Sequencing was performed with immunoSEQ multiplex PCR; in TCRdb, only in-frame clones are kept and a portion is missing. The repertoire holds approximately 25,000 clones, with approximately 86% as singletons. Trimming left V 5 bases short and J 6 bases short, with 14 bases between. In germline, CDR1 is SGHNT, CDR2 YYREEE (reference sequence). The CDR3 covers 14 residues. V and J are TRBV5-4 and TRBJ2-2, with D perhaps TRBD2 (5 bases). The TCR was taken from an adult with an advanced solid tumor such as melanoma, head and neck, liver or kidney cancer. The sequenced sample was CD4+ or CD8+ T cells sorted from blood, obtained in a trial of the OX40 agonist ivuxolimab. The CDR3 reads CASRQTYGAGELFF. The CDR3, as DNA: TGTGCCAGCAGACAAACCTACGGGGCCGGGGAGCTGTTTTTT. Drawing the rest from reference TRBV5-4 and TRBJ2-2, the complete variable domain is ETGVTQSPTHLIKTRGQQVTLRCSSQSGHNTVSWYQQALGQGPQFIFQYYREEENGRGNFPPRFSGLQFPNYSSELNVNALELDDSALYLCASRQTYGAGELFFGEGSRLTVL.